The sequence of this T cell receptor (beta chain) was determined in a study of OX40 agonist ivuxolimab in advanced cancers. Only in-frame clones appear in the TCRdb table, and some are missing; sequencing was by immunoSEQ multiplex PCR. The table shows approximately 160,000 clones, with 85% to 95% occurring only once. Germline values: CDR1 MGHRA, CDR2 YSYEKL. The CDR3 consists of 16 residues. V shed 2 bases and J shed 0 bases, with 13 bases lying between them. Sample: CD4+ or CD8+ T cells sorted from blood, taken in a trial of the OX40 agonist ivuxolimab. The V and J genes are TRBV4-1 and TRBJ1-1; possible D gene TRBD1, 6 bases. The sequence was obtained from an adult with an advanced solid tumor such as melanoma, head and neck, liver or kidney cancer. DNA for the CDR3: TGCGCCAGCAGCCAACTCCCCGGACAGATGAACACTGAAGCTTTCTTT. Its translation: CASSQLPGQMNTEAFF.